This T cell receptor (beta chain) is from a study of T-cell reconstitution after alpha-beta-depleted transplantation in children. As it was prepared, the TCRbeta library received unique molecular identifiers. TCRdb passed the PCR reads through MiXCR, listing each CDR3 protein once. The table lists 65,000 to 75,000 distinct CDR3 sequences, roughly 4.9% of them singletons, with approximately 19% in the top ten. This CDR3 region has 15 residues. V lost 3 bases and J lost 5, with 16 bases in between. Germline CDR1 is MDHEN and CDR2 is SYDVKM. General study findings and limits: Hyperexpanded clones declined; after one year, newly produced T cells mostly supplied diversity. Surviving thymic progenitors and recipient T cells were the source of high TCRbeta diversity at day 60 in some patients.

This clonotype was recorded at least ten times. What it binds is not known. The sequence came from a boy in the first two years of life who had a stem cell transplant for acute myeloid leukemia, so the T cells may come from the graft donor. The material sequenced was PBMCs, mostly from graft donor cells, taken 180 days after TCRalphabeta/CD19-depleted stem cell transplant. The V and J genes are TRBV28 and TRBJ2-5, with a weak D call TRBD1 (6 bases). The CDR3 spells CASSFPTGWGETQYF. The CDR3 DNA reads TGTGCCAGCAGTTTTCCGACAGGCTGGGGGGAGACCCAGTACTTC.